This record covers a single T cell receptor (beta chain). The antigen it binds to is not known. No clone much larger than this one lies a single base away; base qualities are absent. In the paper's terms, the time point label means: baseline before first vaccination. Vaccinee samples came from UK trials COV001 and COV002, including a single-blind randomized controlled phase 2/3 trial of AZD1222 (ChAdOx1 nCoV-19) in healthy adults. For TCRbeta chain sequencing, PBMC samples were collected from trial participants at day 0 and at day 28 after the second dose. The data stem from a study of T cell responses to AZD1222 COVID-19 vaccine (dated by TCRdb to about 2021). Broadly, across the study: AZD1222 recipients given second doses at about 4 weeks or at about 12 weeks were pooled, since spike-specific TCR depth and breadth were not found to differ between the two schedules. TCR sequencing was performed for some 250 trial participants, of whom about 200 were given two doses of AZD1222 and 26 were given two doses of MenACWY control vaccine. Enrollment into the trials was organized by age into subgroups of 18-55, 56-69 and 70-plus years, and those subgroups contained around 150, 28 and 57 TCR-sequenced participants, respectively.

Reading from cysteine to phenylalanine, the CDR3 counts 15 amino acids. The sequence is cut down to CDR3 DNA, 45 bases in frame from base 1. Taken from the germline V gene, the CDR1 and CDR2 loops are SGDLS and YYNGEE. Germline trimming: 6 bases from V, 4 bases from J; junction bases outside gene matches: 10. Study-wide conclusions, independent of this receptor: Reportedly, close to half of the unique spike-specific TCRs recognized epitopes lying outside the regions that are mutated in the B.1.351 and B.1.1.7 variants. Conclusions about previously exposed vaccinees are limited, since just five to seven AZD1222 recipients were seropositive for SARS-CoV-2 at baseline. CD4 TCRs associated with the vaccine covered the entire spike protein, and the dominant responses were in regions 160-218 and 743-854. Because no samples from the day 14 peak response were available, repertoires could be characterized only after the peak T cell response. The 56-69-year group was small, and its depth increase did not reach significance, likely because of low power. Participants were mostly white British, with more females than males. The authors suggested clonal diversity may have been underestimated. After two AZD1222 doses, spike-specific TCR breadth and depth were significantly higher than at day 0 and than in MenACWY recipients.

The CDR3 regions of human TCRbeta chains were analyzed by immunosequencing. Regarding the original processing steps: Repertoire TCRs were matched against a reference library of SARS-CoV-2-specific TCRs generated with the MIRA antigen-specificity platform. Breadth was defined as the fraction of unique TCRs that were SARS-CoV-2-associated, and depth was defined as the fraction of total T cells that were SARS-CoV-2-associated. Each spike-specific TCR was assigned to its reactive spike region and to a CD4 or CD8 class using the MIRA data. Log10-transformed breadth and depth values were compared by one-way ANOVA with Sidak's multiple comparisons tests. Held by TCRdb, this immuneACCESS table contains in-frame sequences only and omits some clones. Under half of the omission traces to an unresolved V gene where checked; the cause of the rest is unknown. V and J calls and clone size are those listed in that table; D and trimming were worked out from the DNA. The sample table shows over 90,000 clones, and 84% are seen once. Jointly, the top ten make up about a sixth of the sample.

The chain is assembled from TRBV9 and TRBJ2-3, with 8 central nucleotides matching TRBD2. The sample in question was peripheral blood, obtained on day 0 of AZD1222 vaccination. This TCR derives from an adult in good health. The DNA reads TGTGCCAGCACCTCGCGCGAGCGGGGGTCAGATACGCAGTATTTT. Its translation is CASTSRERGSDTQYF.